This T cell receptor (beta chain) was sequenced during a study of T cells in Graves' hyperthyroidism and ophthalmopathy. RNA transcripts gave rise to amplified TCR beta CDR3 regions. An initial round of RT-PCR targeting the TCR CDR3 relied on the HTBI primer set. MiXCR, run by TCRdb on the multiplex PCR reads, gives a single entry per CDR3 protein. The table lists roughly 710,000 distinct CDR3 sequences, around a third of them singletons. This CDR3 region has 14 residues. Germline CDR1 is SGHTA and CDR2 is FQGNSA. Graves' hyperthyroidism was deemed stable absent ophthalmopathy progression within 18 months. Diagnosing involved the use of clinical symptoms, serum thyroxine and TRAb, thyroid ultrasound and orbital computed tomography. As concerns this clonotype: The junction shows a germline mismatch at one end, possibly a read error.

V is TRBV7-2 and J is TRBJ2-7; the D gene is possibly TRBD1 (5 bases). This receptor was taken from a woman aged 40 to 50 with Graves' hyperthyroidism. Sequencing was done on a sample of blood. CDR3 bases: TGTGCCAGCAGCCCAGACAGAAGCTCCTACAAGCAGTACTTC. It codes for CASSPDRSSYKQYF.